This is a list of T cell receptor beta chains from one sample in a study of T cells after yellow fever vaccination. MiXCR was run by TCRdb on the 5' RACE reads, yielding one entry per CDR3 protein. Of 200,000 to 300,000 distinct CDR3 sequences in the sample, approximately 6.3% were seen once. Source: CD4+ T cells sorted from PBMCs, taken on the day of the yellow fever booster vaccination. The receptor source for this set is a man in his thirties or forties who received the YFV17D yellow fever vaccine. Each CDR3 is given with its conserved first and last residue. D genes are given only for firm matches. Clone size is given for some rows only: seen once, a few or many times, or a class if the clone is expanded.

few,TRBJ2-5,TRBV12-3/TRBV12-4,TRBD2,TGTGCCAGCAGTTTAGTAAGCGCGGGAGGGCCGGAGACCCAGTACTTC,CASSLVSAGGPETQYF
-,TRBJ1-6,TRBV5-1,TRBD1,TGCGCCAGCAGGCCAGGGGGGTCCTATAATTCACCCCTCCACTTT,CASRPGGSYNSPLHF
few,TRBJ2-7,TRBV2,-,TGTGCCAGCGCTGGGCAGAACTACGAGCAGTACTTC,CASAGQNYEQYF
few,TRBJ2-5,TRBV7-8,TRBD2,TGTGCCAGCAGCTCCTCAAGCGGGAGGGCCAGGGAGACCCAGTACTTC,CASSSSSGRARETQYF
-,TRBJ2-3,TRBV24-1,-,TGTGCCACCACCGGGGGAGATACGCAGTATTTT,CATTGGDTQYF
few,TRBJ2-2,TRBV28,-,TGTGCCAGCAGCCCAGTAGCCGCCGGGGAGCTGTTTTTT,CASSPVAAGELFF
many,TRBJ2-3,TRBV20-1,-,TGCAGTGCTAGGGATGCGGCTAGCGGCACAGATACGCAGTATTTT,CSARDAASGTDTQYF
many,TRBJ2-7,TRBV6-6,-,TGTGCCAGCAGTTTCACAGGTTACGAGCAGTACTTC,CASSFTGYEQYF
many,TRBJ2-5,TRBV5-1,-,TGCGCCAGCAGCGCCGATCCGGGACAACGAGGGGAGACCCAGTACTTC,CASSADPGQRGETQYF
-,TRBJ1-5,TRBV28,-,TGTGCCAGCAGCCTGGCGTCAGGGCTGCAGCCCCAGCATTTT,CASSLASGLQPQHF
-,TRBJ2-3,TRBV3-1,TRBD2,TGTGCCAGCTGTTCGCAACACGGACTAGCGGGGTCTAGCACAGATACGCAGTATTTT,CASCSQHGLAGSSTDTQYF
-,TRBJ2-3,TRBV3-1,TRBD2,TGTGCCAGCAGCCCAGGAGGGAGGGCCGGAGATACGCAGTATTTT,CASSPGGRAGDTQYF
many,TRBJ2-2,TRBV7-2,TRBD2,TGTGCCAGCAGCACGGGACTAGCGGGAGGAACCGGGGAGCTGTTTTTT,CASSTGLAGGTGELFF
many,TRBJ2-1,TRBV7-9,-,TGTGCCAGCAGCTTAGGTACCGACTTC,CASSLGTDF
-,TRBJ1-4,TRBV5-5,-,TGTGCCAGCAGCTCCTGGACCCGGACAACTAATGAAAAACTGTTTTTT,CASSSWTRTTNEKLFF
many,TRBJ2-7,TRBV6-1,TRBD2,TGTGCCAGCAGCCAGACTAGCGGGAGGTACGAGCAGTACTTC,CASSQTSGRYEQYF
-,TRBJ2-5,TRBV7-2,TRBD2,TGTGCCAGCAGCCCAGGACTAGCGGCCACCCGAGGGGAGACCCAGTACTTC,CASSPGLAATRGETQYF
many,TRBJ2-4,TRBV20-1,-,TGCAGTGCTGCCGGAGGGCCTTTTATTCAGTACTTC,CSAAGGPFIQYF
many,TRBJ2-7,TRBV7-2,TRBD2,TGTGCCAGCAGCCCTAGTAAAACTAGCGGGAGGTCCTACGAGCAGTACTTC,CASSPSKTSGRSYEQYF
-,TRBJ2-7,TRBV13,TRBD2,TGTGCCAGCAGCTTCGGGAGGGTAGCGGGAGGGCGACTCGAGCAGTACTTC,CASSFGRVAGGRLEQYF
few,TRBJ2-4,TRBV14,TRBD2,TGTGCCAGCAGAGAGAGCGGGAGCTCCATTCAGTACTTC,CASRESGSSIQYF
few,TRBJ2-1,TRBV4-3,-,TGCGCCAGCAGCCAATACCTAGGCCCCAATGAGCAGTTCTTC,CASSQYLGPNEQFF
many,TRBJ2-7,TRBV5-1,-,TGCGCCAGCAGCGAGGGACAATACGAGCAGTACTTC,CASSEGQYEQYF
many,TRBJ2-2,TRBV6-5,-,TGTGCCAGCAGTTACGGGCATTTGAACACCGGGGAGCTGTTTTTT,CASSYGHLNTGELFF
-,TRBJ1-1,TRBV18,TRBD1,TGTGCCAGCTCACTCGGGACAGTTGAAGCTTTCTTT,CASSLGTVEAFF
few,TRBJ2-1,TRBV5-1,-,TGCGCCAGCAGCTTGCTCTGGCAGAGTACCTACAATGAGCAGTTCTTC,CASSLLWQSTYNEQFF
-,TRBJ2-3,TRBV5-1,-,TGCGCCAGCAGCTTTCTCGGGGTGTCCTCCACAGATACGCAGTATTTT,CASSFLGVSSTDTQYF
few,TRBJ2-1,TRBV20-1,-,TGCAGTGCTAGAGTATTTGCGGAACCCTACAATGAGCAGTTCTTC,CSARVFAEPYNEQFF
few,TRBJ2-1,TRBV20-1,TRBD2,TGCAGTGCTAGCGCGAGCGGGAGAACCTATGAGCAGTTCTTC,CSASASGRTYEQFF
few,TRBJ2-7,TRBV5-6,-,TGTGCCAGCAGCTACTTGGGCTTCTACGAGCAGTACTTC,CASSYLGFYEQYF
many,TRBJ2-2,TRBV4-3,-,TGCGCCAGCAGCCAAGATTTTGCAGGGAGCGGGGAGCTGTTTTTT,CASSQDFAGSGELFF
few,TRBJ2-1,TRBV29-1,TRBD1,TGCAGCGCTAGGGACAGGGAAGAGGGCAATGAGCAGTTCTTC,CSARDREEGNEQFF
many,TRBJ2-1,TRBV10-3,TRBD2,TGTGCCATCAGTGAGAAGGGGCTAGCGGGAGGTGGTAATGAGCAGTTCTTC,CAISEKGLAGGGNEQFF
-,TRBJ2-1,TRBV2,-,TGTGCCAGCACCGCGGAGACAGGGAGGCCTGAGCAGTTCTTC,CASTAETGRPEQFF
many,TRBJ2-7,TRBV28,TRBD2,TGTGCCAGCAGTTTATCGGGGACTAGCGGCTCCTACGAGCAGTACTTC,CASSLSGTSGSYEQYF
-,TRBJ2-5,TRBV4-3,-,TGCGCCAGCAGCTCCAGACCCGGGGAGACCCAGTACTTC,CASSSRPGETQYF
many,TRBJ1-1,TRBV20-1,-,TGCAGTGCTAGTTTATCCGGGGGCACTGAAGCTTTCTTT,CSASLSGGTEAFF
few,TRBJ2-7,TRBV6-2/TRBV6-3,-,TGTGCCAGCAGTTACTCGATCGGGAACACCTACGAGCAGTACTTC,CASSYSIGNTYEQYF
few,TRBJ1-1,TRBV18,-,TGTGCCAGCTTCGGGGGGATCCCAACCTTCTACTATGAAGCTTTCTTT,CASFGGIPTFYYEAFF
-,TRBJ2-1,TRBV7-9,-,TGTGCCAGCAGCTTAGCAGGAGGGGGGAAGGTCATCGAGCAGTTCTTC,CASSLAGGGKVIEQFF
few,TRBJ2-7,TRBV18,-,TGTGCCAGCTCACGCTCCTCAGGGAGAGCCTACGAGCAGTACTTC,CASSRSSGRAYEQYF
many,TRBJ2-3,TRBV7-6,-,TGTGCCAGCAGCCTTGGGTCTTCGGGAGATACGCAGTATTTT,CASSLGSSGDTQYF
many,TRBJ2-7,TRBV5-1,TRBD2,TGCGCCAGCAAAAAGGGACTAGCGGGAACCTACGAGCAGTACTTC,CASKKGLAGTYEQYF
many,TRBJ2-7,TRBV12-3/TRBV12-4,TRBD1,TGTGCCAGCAGTTTAAACAGGGGGGACGAGCAGTACTTC,CASSLNRGDEQYF
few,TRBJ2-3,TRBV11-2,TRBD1,TGTGCCAGCAGCTTAGATCCCGGGACAGCCACGCAGTATTTT,CASSLDPGTATQYF
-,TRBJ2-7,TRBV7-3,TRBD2,TGTGCCAGCAGCTTTCCTAGCGGGCTTTACGAGCAGTACTTC,CASSFPSGLYEQYF
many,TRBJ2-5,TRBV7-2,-,TGTGCCAGCAGCTTTATTGTTGCCCCTAGGGAGACCCAGTACTTC,CASSFIVAPRETQYF
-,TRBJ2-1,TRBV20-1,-,TGCAGTGCCCCCGAGCGGAATGAGCAGTTCTTC,CSAPERNEQFF
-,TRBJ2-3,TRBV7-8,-,TGTGCCAGCAGCTTAAGGAGCGGGCGCAGCACAGATACGCAGTATTTT,CASSLRSGRSTDTQYF